This T cell receptor (beta chain) was identified during a study of control samples from healthy donors and cancer patients. J was trimmed by 2 bases and V by 4 bases; bases with no gene match: 8. Germline V gene sequence: CDR1 MNHEY, CDR2 SMNVEV (reference sequence). The CDR3 is made up of 16 amino acids. TCRdb keeps only in-frame clones here, not all; method: immunoSEQ multiplex PCR. The table includes about 130,000 clones, around 94% detected once. This sequence joins TRBV27 and TRBJ2-7; 10 nucleotides agree with TRBD1. The receptor comes from a man aged 60-69 years with colorectal cancer. Sequences were obtained from PBMCs. CDR3 loop: CASSSETGTGAYEQYF. The CDR3, as DNA: TGTGCCAGCAGTTCGGAAACCGGGACAGGGGCCTACGAGCAGTACTTC.